Following are 28 T cell receptor beta chains from one sample sequenced in a study of T-cell memory formation after mild COVID-19. MiXCR, run by TCRdb on the 5' RACE reads, gives a single entry per CDR3 protein. In the table there are 270,000 or so distinct CDR3 sequences, approximately 15% of which are singletons. Sequenced input: PBMCs or a T cell subset sorted from them (not recorded which). Receptor source: a man between 18 and 35 years old who had mild COVID-19 (a few samples of this study predate the infection). Cell type and time point are not known.

The chain has TRBV15 and TRBJ2-1; 13 bases align to TRBD2. The CDR3 totals 18 residues. The J segment lost 3 bases and the V segment lost 5 bases, leaving 10 bases of the junction unmatched. Germline V gene lookup returns CDR1 LNHNV and CDR2 YYDKDF (reference sequence). The CDR3 bases are TGTGCCACCAGCTCTCGGACTAGCGGGGGCAGCTTCTACAATGAGCAGTTCTTC. Translating it yields CATSSRTSGGSFYNEQFF.

This clonotype has only one observation. The genes are TRBV20-1 and TRBJ2-7; the match to TRBD1 covers 8 bases. V was clipped by 6 bases and J by 0 bases; unmatched bases: 10. The CDR3 has 15 amino acids. Germline values: CDR1 DFQATT, CDR2 SNEGSKA (reference sequence). CDR3: CSAVDRGWSSYEQYF. CDR3 DNA: TGCAGTGCAGTCGACAGGGGTTGGAGCTCCTACGAGCAGTACTTC.

The V gene is TRBV5-1, the J gene TRBJ2-7, with 7 bases matching TRBD2. The CDR3 has 14 amino acids. Germline CDR1 reads SGHRS; CDR2 reads YFSETQ. Germline trimming cut 7 bases from V and 2 bases from J; bases unmatched to any gene: 9. The CDR3 reads CASAPETSAYEQYF. In nucleotides, the CDR3 is TGCGCCAGCGCCCCAGAAACTAGCGCCTACGAGCAGTACTTC.

This clonotype showed up many times. The chain uses TRBV7-2 and TRBJ2-1; no clear D. Looked up from germline, CDR1 is SGHTA and CDR2 is FQGNSA. The CDR3 contains 12 residues. V was shortened by 7 bases and J by 7 bases, with 11 bases between the two germline ends. The CDR3 sequence is CASTLMVNEQFF. The CDR3 nucleotides read TGTGCCAGCACACTTATGGTTAATGAGCAGTTCTTC.

This clonotype has only a few counts. The chain joins TRBV20-1 to TRBJ2-7; TRBD1 aligns across 8 bases. This CDR3 region has 13 residues. In germline, CDR1 is DFQATT, CDR2 SNEGSKA (reference sequence). V lost 1 base and J lost 3; bases outside the gene matches: 2. The CDR3 DNA is TGCAGTGCTAGAGGGGGACAGGACTACGAGCAGTACTTC. Translation: CSARGGQDYEQYF.

The chain has TRBV27 and TRBJ2-7; 11 positions agree with TRBD1. The CDR3 contains 15 residues. Per the germline V gene, CDR1 is MNHEY and CDR2 is SMNVEV (reference sequence). Trimming cost V 0 bases and J 3 bases; bases outside gene matches: 1. The CDR3 reads CASSLSGQGDYEQYV. CDR3 nucleotides: TGTGCCAGCAGTTTATCGGGACAGGGGGACTACGAGCAGTACGTC.

This clonotype was recorded a few times. The chain links TRBV4-2 to TRBJ2-5; D perhaps matches TRBD1 (5 bases). Trimming removed 1 base from V and 2 bases from J, with 14 bases in between. The CDR3 consists of 16 residues. Germline-derived CDR1 and CDR2 are LGHNA and YNFKEQ. DNA for the CDR3: TGTGCCAGCAGCCAAGGTCCAGGGAACACTCAAGAGACCCAGTACTTC. This sequence encodes CASSQGPGNTQETQYF.

The sample holds a few counts of this clonotype. The gene calls are TRBV18 and TRBJ2-7; TRBD2 is a possible D gene (5 bases). There are 15 residues in the CDR3. Per the germline V gene, CDR1 is KGHSH and CDR2 is LQKENI. Trimming stripped 3 bases from V and 9 bases from J, with 21 bases between. CDR3 in amino acids: CASSPGSLERGVQYF. The DNA for the CDR3 is TGTGCCAGCTCACCCGGGTCACTAGAACGAGGAGTGCAGTACTTC.

The chain couples TRBV7-6 to TRBJ1-2; no firm D call. The V end lost 4 bases, the J end lost 9 bases, and 15 bases lay between the germline ends. CDR1 is SGHVS and CDR2 is FNYEAQ in the germline V gene. The CDR3 length is 13 residues. The CDR3 coding sequence is TGTGCCAGCAGCTCAAGGACGGGGAAGAGCTACACCTTC. It yields the protein CASSSRTGKSYTF.

This clonotype was picked up one time. The rearrangement uses TRBV7-9 and TRBJ1-4; D ambiguous. V was pared by 4 bases and J by 4 bases, with 13 bases between. Germline CDR1 reads SEHNR; CDR2 reads FQNEAQ (reference sequence). The CDR3 length is 15 residues. The CDR3 coding sequence is TGTGCCAGCAGCTGGGCGGCTCTTCGTAATGAAAAACTGTTTTTT. It yields the protein CASSWAALRNEKLFF.

This clonotype has only a few counts. This chain uses TRBV5-1 with TRBJ1-2; D is uncertain. This CDR3 is 15 amino acids long. Germline loops: CDR1 SGHRS, CDR2 YFSETQ. The germline V and J ends were trimmed by 1 base and 3 bases, with 13 bases remaining between them. The CDR3 nucleotides are TGCGCCAGCAGCTTGAAGCCGGGCAGTTACTATGGCTACACCTTC. Translating gives CASSLKPGSYYGYTF.

This clonotype was observed a few times. V gene TRBV7-3 combines with J gene TRBJ2-5; D ambiguous. The CDR3 consists of 14 residues. Germline V gene lookup returns CDR1 SGHTA and CDR2 FQGTGA. V was cut by 5 bases and J by 2 bases, with 12 bases left in between. CDR3 nucleotides: TGTGCCAGCAGCGCACCGGGCGATCAAGAGACCCAGTACTTC. Translation: CASSAPGDQETQYF. The full variable domain, its missing parts supplied by reference TRBV7-3 and TRBJ2-5, is GAGVSQTPSNKVTEKGKYVELRCDPISGHTALYWYRQSLGQGPEFLIYFQGTGAADDSGLPNDRFFAVRPEGSVSTLKIQRTERGDSAVYLCASSAPGDQETQYFGPGTRLLVL.

V gene TRBV7-3 combines with J gene TRBJ1-6; D uncertain. Germline lookup yields CDR1 SGHTA and CDR2 FQGTGA. The CDR3 is 12 amino acids. Trimming took 5 bases from V and 6 from J, leaving 5 bases between them. CDR3 protein: CASSQRNSPLHF. CDR3 nucleotide sequence: TGTGCCAGCAGCCAACGTAATTCACCCCTCCACTTT.

This clonotype was counted a few times. The chain joins TRBV5-1 to TRBJ1-6, with TRBD1 identical over 7 bases. This CDR3 is built from 15 residues. Trimming cost V 3 bases and J 8 bases; bases outside gene matches: 8. Germline V gene lookup returns CDR1 SGHRS and CDR2 YFSETQ. The chain's CDR3 is CASSSDRARDSPLHF. The CDR3 DNA is TGCGCCAGCAGCTCAGACAGGGCTCGTGATTCACCCCTCCACTTT.

This clonotype was found a few times. The chain is built from TRBV15 and TRBJ2-3; no clear D gene. The CDR3 length is 15 residues. Germline values: CDR1 LNHNV, CDR2 YYDKDF (reference sequence). V was trimmed by 4 bases and J by 0 bases, leaving 11 bases between them. CDR3 residues: CATSTYPVSTDTQYF. The CDR3 DNA reads as TGTGCCACCAGCACCTACCCGGTTAGCACAGATACGCAGTATTTT.

V is TRBV14 and J is TRBJ2-7; 9 positions match TRBD1. Germline-derived CDR1 and CDR2 are SGHDN and FVKESK. The CDR3 length is 18 residues. J gave up 6 bases and V 0 bases, and 15 bases lay outside the gene matches. This CDR3 reads CASSQDNTGTGGLLEQYF. In DNA form, the CDR3 reads TGTGCCAGCAGCCAAGATAATACCGGAACAGGGGGCTTACTCGAGCAGTACTTC.

This chain links TRBV7-2 with TRBJ2-3, with D perhaps TRBD2 (7 bases). CDR3 length: 18 residues. Germline V gene data show CDR1 as SGHTA and CDR2 as FQGNSA. V lost 5 bases and J 6 bases, leaving 27 bases between the germline ends. The CDR3 DNA reads TGTGCCAGCAGCAAACAGCATCTGGCGGGGGCCCAGCGGGATACGCAGTATTTT. Its protein product is CASSKQHLAGAQRDTQYF.

This clonotype was observed a few times. This chain connects TRBV15 to TRBJ2-5, with TRBD1 identical over 8 bases. CDR1 and CDR2 (germline): LNHNV, YYDKDF (reference sequence). V lost 1 base to trimming and J lost 4 bases; unmatched junction nucleotides: 2. This CDR3 spans 14 amino acids. CDR3 nucleotides: TGTGCCACCAGCAGAGTGACAGGGGTAGAGACCCAGTACTTC. Amino acids: CATSRVTGVETQYF.

This clonotype was counted between two and nine times. The J gene is TRBJ2-5, the V gene TRBV18; a possible D gene is TRBD2 (5 bases). This CDR3 is built from 13 residues. V was shortened by 3 bases and J by 2 bases, with 7 bases between the two germline ends. Germline V lookup: CDR1 KGHSH, CDR2 LQKENI. The CDR3 spells CASSPGEQETQYF. The CDR3 DNA reads as TGTGCCAGCTCACCCGGGGAGCAAGAGACCCAGTACTTC.

Concerning this clonotype itself: One end of the junction does not line up with germline, which may come from a read error. This chain uses TRBV7-9 with TRBJ1-2, with a tentative D call TRBD1 (6 bases). The CDR3 covers 14 residues. Germline V gives CDR1 SEHNR, CDR2 FQNEAQ (reference sequence). The CDR3, as DNA: TGTGCCAGCAGCTTAACTGCAGGGGACTATGGCTACTCCTTC. Its translation: CASSLTAGDYGYSF. Combining the CDR3 with reference TRBV7-9 and TRBJ1-2 gives the whole variable domain DTGVSQNPRHKITKRGQNVTFRCDPISEHNRLYWYRQTLGQGPEFLTYFQNEAQLEKSRLLSDRFSAERPKGSFSTLEIQRTEQGDSAMYLCASSLTAGDYGYSFGSGTRLTVV.

A few counts support this clonotype. This rearrangement joins TRBV4-2 to TRBJ1-4; TRBD1 matches at 9 bases. Germline V gene data show CDR1 as LGHNA and CDR2 as YNFKEQ. The J segment lost 8 bases and the V segment lost 1 base, leaving 5 bases of the junction unmatched. The CDR3 runs to 15 residues. CDR3 DNA: TGTGCCAGCAGCCAAGGGGGGACAGGGAGCGAAAAACTGTTTTTT. This translates into CASSQGGTGSEKLFF.

The V gene is TRBV29-1, the J gene TRBJ2-3; D call uncertain. The CDR3 covers 12 residues. Germline CDR1 is SQVTM and CDR2 is ANQGSEA. The CDR3 loop reads CSAAPSTDTQYF. The CDR3 DNA reads as TGCAGTGCAGCACCAAGCACAGATACGCAGTATTTT.

This clonotype has at least ten counts. Written as DNA, the CDR3 is TGCAGTGCTCCCTTAGCGGGGGGTCTCCTGGGTGAGCAGTTCTTC. Protein product: CSAPLAGGLLGEQFF. The chain couples TRBV20-1 to TRBJ2-1; 10 nucleotides align to TRBD2. With V trimmed by 5 bases and J by 9 bases, 13 bases remained unmatched. Germline V lookup: CDR1 DFQATT, CDR2 SNEGSKA (reference sequence). The CDR3 covers 15 residues.

The chain couples TRBV6-2 or TRBV6-3 to TRBJ2-3; 12 bases align to TRBD2. CDR1 is MNHEY, CDR2 SVGEGT, per germline. The CDR3 extends over 16 amino acids. The V gene end was trimmed by 2 bases and the J gene end by 5 bases; junction bases not matched to a gene: 5. CDR3 region: CASSYDLAGGRDTQYF. CDR3 bases: TGTGCCAGCAGTTACGACCTAGCGGGGGGGCGAGATACGCAGTATTTT.

The V call is TRBV5-1, the J call TRBJ2-3; the match to TRBD1 covers 7 bases. Per germline, CDR1 SGHRS and CDR2 YFSETQ. With 4 bases clipped from V and 2 bases from J, the junction kept 7 bases outside the gene matches. This CDR3 has 15 residues. For the CDR3, the DNA is TGCGCCAGCAGCCCCACCGGGACAGACACAGATACGCAGTATTTT. Encoded protein: CASSPTGTDTDTQYF.

In this sample, this clonotype turned up a few times. V gene TRBV12-3 or TRBV12-4 combines with J gene TRBJ1-2; no clear D gene. The CDR3 runs 14 residues. Trimming removed 3 bases at V and 0 bases at J, with 8 bases between. The CDR3 here is CASSLAEPNYGYTF. CDR3 nucleotides: TGTGCCAGCAGTTTGGCCGAGCCTAACTATGGCTACACCTTC.

This clonotype has a handful of counts. This chain joins TRBV20-1 and TRBJ2-1, with TRBD2 matching 15 bases. The trim removed 5 bases at V and 9 bases at J, leaving 11 bases unmatched. There are 16 residues in the CDR3. Germline CDR1 reads DFQATT; CDR2 reads SNEGSKA (reference sequence). CDR3 in amino acids: CSAFPRTSGGASEQFF. The CDR3 region has the DNA TGCAGTGCTTTCCCTCGGACTAGCGGGGGGGCAAGTGAGCAGTTCTTC.

The chain carries TRBV24-1 and TRBJ2-3; D unresolved. The CDR3 is 13 amino acids. The germline V and J ends were trimmed by 4 bases and 0 bases, with 4 bases remaining between them. The germline V gene has CDR1 KGHDR and CDR2 SFDVKD. The CDR3 here is CATSEVSTDTQYF. The CDR3 DNA reads TGTGCCACCAGTGAGGTTAGCACAGATACGCAGTATTTT.